Shown below are 20 T cell receptor beta chains from a single sample sequenced in a study of shared clonotypes between healthy human individuals. The repertoire was sequenced with immunoSEQ multiplex PCR; TCRdb's copy has only in-frame clones and lacks some. The data hold about 1,500,000 clones, with 96% observed a single time. The sample was naive CD4+ T cells sorted from blood. Documented subset: CD45RA+ positively selected. All receptors come from a man aged 25 to 45 in good health.

The chain carries TRBV11-3 and TRBJ2-1; D unresolved. Germline CDR1 SGHNT, CDR2 YENEEA. This CDR3 comprises 13 residues. V lost 5 bases and J 9 bases, leaving 14 bases between the germline ends. CDR3 amino acids: CASSRRFGGEQFF. The CDR3 DNA follows: TGTGCCAGCAGCAGGCGGTTTGGTGGTGAGCAGTTCTTC.

Regarding this clone: The junction differs from germline at one of its ends, possibly a read error. The V and J genes are TRBV2 and TRBJ1-5, with 10 bases identical to TRBD1. The CDR3 is 15 residues long. Germline CDR1 reads SNHLY; CDR2 reads FYNNEI. For the CDR3, the DNA is TGTGCCAGCAGTGCTAAGACAGGGGGCAAACAGCCCCAGCATTTT. It encodes CASSAKTGGKQPQHF. Full variable domain (missing parts from reference TRBV2 and TRBJ1-5): EPEVTQTPSHQVTQMGQEVILRCVPISNHLYFYWYRQILGQKVEFLVSFYNNEISEKSEIFDDQFSVERPDGSNFTLKIRSTKLEDSAMYFCASSAKTGGKQPQHFGDGTRLSIL.

This clone was seen a handful of times. The chain combines TRBV27 with TRBJ2-5; the D gene is possibly TRBD2 (6 bases). Germline-derived CDR1 and CDR2 are MNHEY and SMNVEV (reference sequence). The CDR3 is 16 amino acids. Trimming took 5 bases from V and 2 from J, leaving 18 bases between them. In nucleotides, the CDR3 is TGTGCCAGCAGTCCCCGATTGCGGGGTCTGCAAGAGACCCAGTACTTC. Protein: CASSPRLRGLQETQYF.

The rearrangement uses TRBV5-5 and TRBJ2-2; 9 bases match TRBD1. Germline trimming cut 2 bases from V and 5 bases from J; bases unmatched to any gene: 7. CDR3 length: 16 amino acids. CDR1 is SGHKS and CDR2 is YYEKEE in the germline V gene (reference sequence). The CDR3 loop is CASSFRDRVETGELFF. DNA for the CDR3: TGTGCCAGCAGCTTCCGGGACAGGGTAGAAACCGGGGAGCTGTTTTTT. Full variable domain (missing parts from reference TRBV5-5 and TRBJ2-2): DAGVTQSPTHLIKTRGQQVTLRCSPISGHKSVSWYQQVLGQGPQFIFQYYEKEERGRGNFPDRFSARQFPNYSSELNVNALLLGDSALYLCASSFRDRVETGELFFGEGSRLTVL.

The chain couples TRBV5-6 to TRBJ2-7, with D perhaps assigned TRBD1 or TRBD2 (5 bases each). The germline V and J ends were trimmed by 4 bases and 0 bases, with 14 bases remaining between them. Per germline, CDR1 SGHDT and CDR2 YYEEEE. This CDR3 region has 15 residues. The DNA for the CDR3 is TGTGCCAGCAGCGGGGACGGTCGGAGCTCCTACGAGCAGTACTTC. As protein: CASSGDGRSSYEQYF.

The sample holds one count of this clone. This chain connects TRBV10-2 to TRBJ2-7; 8 nucleotides agree with TRBD1. The CDR3 contains 15 residues. J gave up 2 bases and V 4 bases, and 7 bases lay outside the gene matches. Germline values: CDR1 WSHSY, CDR2 SAAADI. This CDR3 reads CASSGPGQGAYEQYF. CDR3 coding DNA: TGCGCCAGCAGTGGACCAGGACAGGGAGCCTACGAGCAGTACTTC.

The gene calls are TRBV18 and TRBJ2-7; no firm D call. Germline assignment: CDR1 KGHSH and CDR2 LQKENI. V was shortened by 3 bases and J by 5 bases, with 11 bases between the two germline ends. The CDR3 has 13 amino acids. CDR3 sequence: CASSPRGGHEQYF. The CDR3 coding sequence is TGTGCCAGCTCACCGCGCGGCGGTCACGAGCAGTACTTC.

As concerns this clone: Mismatch with germline at one junction end may stem from a read error. The chain is built from TRBV6-1 and TRBJ1-2; 9 bases are a match to TRBD1. The germline gives CDR1 MNHNS, CDR2 SASEGT. There are 13 residues in the CDR3. The CDR3 bases are TGTGCCGGCAGACAGGGGGAGAACTATGGCTACACCTTC. Its translation is CAGRQGENYGYTF.

This chain links TRBV5-6 with TRBJ1-1; possible D gene TRBD1, 5 bases. V lost 0 bases and J 1 base, leaving 10 bases between the germline ends. CDR3 length equals 15 residues. Germline V lookup: CDR1 SGHDT, CDR2 YYEEEE. CDR3: CASSLEGWQNTEAFF. Here the CDR3 DNA reads TGTGCCAGCAGCTTGGAGGGGTGGCAGAACACTGAAGCTTTCTTT.

In its sample, this clone was seen a few times. The chain joins TRBV11-2 to TRBJ1-5; TRBD1 might be the D (5 bases). This CDR3 comprises 15 residues. The V gene lost 4 bases and the J gene lost 7 bases, with 17 bases spanning the gap. Germline V lookup: CDR1 SGHAT, CDR2 FQNNGV. The CDR3 sequence is CASSSSGTAIQPQHF. The CDR3 nucleotides are TGTGCCAGCAGCTCCTCCGGGACCGCGATCCAGCCCCAGCATTTT.

Points on this clone: Other DNA sequences in this sample translate to the same CDR3. This chain links TRBV7-6 with TRBJ2-2, with TRBD2 matching 8 bases. This CDR3 is 16 amino acids long. CDR1 SGHVS and CDR2 FNYEAQ come from the germline V gene. The junction had 4 bases not matched to a gene; V was cut back by 4 bases and J by 0 bases. In DNA form, the CDR3 reads TGTGCCAGCAGCTCCGGACTAGCCGCGAACACCGGGGAGCTGTTTTTT. This gives the protein CASSSGLAANTGELFF.

This chain links TRBV7-2 with TRBJ2-1; D tentatively fits TRBD1 or TRBD2 (5 bases each). Germline V gene sequence: CDR1 SGHTA, CDR2 FQGNSA. V gave up 3 bases and J gave up 3 bases, with 12 bases separating them. The CDR3 sequence is 15 residues long. The CDR3 sequence is CASSFRRDDYNEQFF. CDR3 in DNA: TGTGCCAGCAGCTTCCGCCGGGACGACTACAATGAGCAGTTCTTC.

The V and J genes are TRBV6-5 and TRBJ2-2; D gene ambiguous. V was clipped by 10 bases and J by 3 bases, with 18 bases between them. This CDR3 is built from 15 residues. Germline V gene lookup returns CDR1 MNHEY and CDR2 SVGAGI. In DNA form, the CDR3 reads TGTGCCACTAACCCCGGCACAATGGACACCGGGGAGCTGTTTTTT. Translation: CATNPGTMDTGELFF.

The rearrangement uses TRBV9 and TRBJ2-3; perhaps TRBD2 as D (6 bases). Germline V CDR1 and CDR2: SGDLS, YYNGEE. This CDR3 comprises 16 residues. Trimming removed 4 bases at V and 0 bases at J, with 15 bases between. The CDR3 DNA sequence: TGTGCCAGCAGCCGGGACTCAATTCTTAGCACAGATACGCAGTATTTT. It is translated as CASSRDSILSTDTQYF. Drawing the rest from reference TRBV9 and TRBJ2-3, the complete variable domain is DSGVTQTPKHLITATGQRVTLRCSPRSGDLSVYWYQQSLDQGLQFLIQYYNGEERAKGNILERFSAQQFPDLHSELNLSSLELGDSALYFCASSRDSILSTDTQYFGPGTRLTVL.

This clone was counted once. The gene calls are TRBV5-1 and TRBJ2-5; D is possibly TRBD1 (6 bases). Germline CDR1 and CDR2: SGHRS and YFSETQ. The V and J ends lost 4 bases and 1 base respectively, with 14 bases between them. The CDR3 is 15 residues long. The CDR3 nucleotides read TGCGCCAGCAGCCTAGCTGGGACATTCCAAGAGACCCAGTACTTC. Protein: CASSLAGTFQETQYF.

Of note for this clone: The same CDR3 arises from other DNA sequences in this sample as well. CDR3 DNA sequence: TGCGCCAGCAGCTTTGGGACAGGACCCTACGAGCAGTACTTC. Translated, it gives CASSFGTGPYEQYF. The chain joins TRBV5-1 to TRBJ2-7; 8 bases fit TRBD1. Per the germline V gene, CDR1 is SGHRS and CDR2 is YFSETQ. The CDR3 has 14 amino acids. With 2 bases clipped from V and 2 bases from J, the junction kept 3 bases outside the gene matches.

The V call is TRBV7-8, the J call TRBJ2-7; TRBD1 matches at 9 bases. This CDR3 comprises 15 residues. Germline lookup yields CDR1 SGHVS and CDR2 FQNEAQ. Trimming took 6 bases from V and 3 from J; bases not matched to a gene: 9. CDR3 nucleotide sequence: TGTGCCAGCAGACCAGGACAGGGGTCCCTCTACGAGCAGTACTTC. Translated: CASRPGQGSLYEQYF.

The rearrangement joins TRBV5-1 to TRBJ2-7; perhaps TRBD2 as D (6 bases). The CDR3 is 15 amino acids. Germline values: CDR1 SGHRS, CDR2 YFSETQ. V shed 2 bases and J shed 1 base, with 13 bases lying between them. This CDR3 is CASSLFGSGSYEQYF. The CDR3 coding sequence is TGCGCCAGCAGCTTATTCGGGAGCGGGTCCTACGAGCAGTACTTC.

This chain connects TRBV28 to TRBJ1-5; a possible D gene is TRBD1 (5 bases). This CDR3 spans 12 amino acids. Germline lookup yields CDR1 MDHEN and CDR2 SYDVKM. V was trimmed by 11 bases and J by 7 bases, leaving 15 bases between them. The CDR3 protein is CAHGGWGQPQHF. CDR3 bases: TGTGCCCATGGAGGGTGGGGGCAGCCCCAGCATTTT.

The CDR3 DNA follows: TGTGCCAGCCTGGGACTAGCGCATCAAGAGACCCAGTACTTC. Its protein is CASLGLAHQETQYF. The chain combines TRBV11-2 with TRBJ2-5; 10 bases align to TRBD2. Looked up from germline, CDR1 is SGHAT and CDR2 is FQNNGV. The J segment lost 2 bases and the V segment lost 8 bases, leaving 5 bases of the junction unmatched. The CDR3 is 14 amino acids.